This is a list of T cell receptor beta chains from one sample in a study of CD8 T cells in ankylosing spondylitis. From the 5' RACE reads, TCRdb called clonotypes with MiXCR, one entry per CDR3 protein. The sample carries roughly 440,000 distinct CDR3 sequences, roughly 17% recorded once. Sequencing was done on a sample of blood, either unsorted or a sorted T cell fraction (not recorded which). These receptors came from a male donor with ankylosing spondylitis. Both conserved end residues are part of each CDR3. D genes are given only for firm matches. Size tells how often a clone was seen (once, few, many) or the class of an expanded clone, and some rows leave it out.

V gene	J gene	clone size	D gene	CDR3 DNA	CDR3 protein
TRBV6-1	TRBJ1-2	.	TRBD1	TGTGCCAGCAGATGGGGGACAGAAAACTATGGCTACACCTTC	CASRWGTENYGYTF
TRBV12-3/TRBV12-4	TRBJ2-7	.	.	TGTGCCAGCAGTTTATTCGAGGCAACCTACGAGCAGTACTTC	CASSLFEATYEQYF
TRBV4-3	TRBJ1-1	many	.	TGCGCCAGCAGCCAAGTGGGACATAGCGCTGAAGCTTTCTTT	CASSQVGHSAEAFF
TRBV10-3	TRBJ1-3	few	.	TGTGCCATCAGTGGGGGGACACCCCTCTCTGGAAACACCATATATTTT	CAISGGTPLSGNTIYF
TRBV4-1	TRBJ2-1	few	TRBD2	TGCGCCAGCAGCCAACCCCCGGGACTAGGGGCCTACAATGAGCAGTTCTTC	CASSQPPGLGAYNEQFF
TRBV5-1	TRBJ2-2	many	.	TGCGCCAGCAGCAAAGGACAAACGAACACCGGGGAGCTGTTTTTT	CASSKGQTNTGELFF
TRBV5-1	TRBJ1-1	.	.	TGCGCCAGCAGCTTCTCGGGACACGAGAACACTGAAGCTTTCTTT	CASSFSGHENTEAFF
TRBV29-1	TRBJ2-7	few	TRBD1	TGCAGCGTGCTAGGCCGGGACAGGGGAGTCGAGCAGTACTTC	CSVLGRDRGVEQYF
TRBV5-1	TRBJ2-3	.	TRBD1	TGCGCCAGCAGCGGACAGGGGGCAAAATACAGCACAGATACGCAGTATTTT	CASSGQGAKYSTDTQYF
TRBV6-1	TRBJ2-5	many	.	TGTGCCAGCAGTGTTGACTTTCAAGAGACCCAGTACTTC	CASSVDFQETQYF
TRBV5-1	TRBJ1-2	.	.	TGCGCCAGCAGCTTGGTGTCGGGTTACGATGGCTACACCTTC	CASSLVSGYDGYTF
TRBV19	TRBJ2-6	.	.	TGTGCCAGTAGTTGGGGTCCTCGGGGGGCCAACGTCCTGACTTTC	CASSWGPRGANVLTF
TRBV28	TRBJ2-7	few	.	TGTGCCAGCAGTTTAGGGCTGTTGGTCGAGCAGTACTTC	CASSLGLLVEQYF
TRBV7-2	TRBJ1-2	many	.	TGTGCCAGCAGCAGTCCGGGACATATCTATGGCTACACCTTC	CASSSPGHIYGYTF
TRBV11-2	TRBJ2-2	few	.	TGTGCCAGCAGCTACGAGACGGGACTGAACACCGGGGAGCTGTTTTTT	CASSYETGLNTGELFF
TRBV20-1	TRBJ2-1	many	TRBD1	TGCAGTGTGTCAGGGGGCTCCTACAATGAGCAGTTCTTC	CSVSGGSYNEQFF
TRBV3-1	TRBJ1-2	many	TRBD1	TGTGCCAGCAGCCAAGGCCTACCGACAGGGGGCTATGGCTACACCTTC	CASSQGLPTGGYGYTF
TRBV21-1	TRBJ1-2	few	.	TGTGCCAGCAGCAAGATACAGCCTGGCTACACCTTC	CASSKIQPGYTF
TRBV12-3/TRBV12-4	TRBJ2-3	many	TRBD1	TGTGCCAGCAGTTTGACCGGGACAGGGAGAACAGATACGCAGTATTTT	CASSLTGTGRTDTQYF
TRBV11-2	TRBJ2-1	.	TRBD2	TGTGCCAGCAGCTCTTTAGCGGGAGAGTACAATGAGCAGTTCTTC	CASSSLAGEYNEQFF
TRBV4-1	TRBJ2-4	few	TRBD2	TGCGCCAGCAGCCAAGAAGGAGTGACTAGCGCAAACAAAAACATTCAGTACTTC	CASSQEGVTSANKNIQYF
TRBV6-5	TRBJ2-1	many	.	TGTGCCAGCAGTTACTCTGGGGGGCGGTCGTCCTACAATGAGCAGTTCTTC	CASSYSGGRSSYNEQFF
TRBV2	TRBJ1-1	many	TRBD1	TGTGCCAGCAGGATGGACAGGGGCAGGGCTGAAGCTTTCTTT	CASRMDRGRAEAFF
TRBV7-2	TRBJ2-7	.	.	TGTGCCAGCAGCTCCGGGAAAACTCCCTACGAGCAGTACTTC	CASSSGKTPYEQYF
TRBV5-1	TRBJ2-1	few	.	TGCGCCAGCAGCTTGGCGGGGATGACCTACAATGAGCAGTTCTTC	CASSLAGMTYNEQFF
TRBV14	TRBJ2-2	.	.	TGTGCCAGCAGCCGACTGACGAACACCGGGGAGCTGTTTTTT	CASSRLTNTGELFF
TRBV28	TRBJ1-6	many	.	TGTGCCAGCAGCGTAAGGAGCTCCTATAATTCACCCCTCCACTTT	CASSVRSSYNSPLHF
TRBV3-1	TRBJ2-2	few	.	TGTGCCAGCAGCCAAGGAAGCTACACCGGGGAGCTGTTTTTT	CASSQGSYTGELFF
TRBV10-1	TRBJ2-1	.	.	TGCGCCAGCAGTGAGTCCACAGGTTTTTACAATGAGCAGTTCTTC	CASSESTGFYNEQFF
TRBV7-2	TRBJ2-3	few	.	TGTGCCAGCAGCTTAGGCCTCCAGGCAGGGCGACACCTTTTT	CASSLGLQAGRHLF
TRBV27	TRBJ2-3	few	TRBD2	TGTGCCAGCAGTTATGGGACTAGCGGGACCTCAGATACGCAGTATTTT	CASSYGTSGTSDTQYF
TRBV7-9	TRBJ2-3	.	.	TGTGCCAGCAGCTTAGCGCAGTGGGATACGCAGTATTTT	CASSLAQWDTQYF
TRBV29-1	TRBJ2-3	.	TRBD2	TGCAGCGGGGCGGGACTAGCGGGAGGCATAACAGATACGCAGTATTTT	CSGAGLAGGITDTQYF
TRBV7-7	TRBJ2-1	.	.	TGTGCCAGCAGCCCTTTTCTTTCAGCGGGCTACAATGAGCAGTTCTTC	CASSPFLSAGYNEQFF
TRBV5-1	TRBJ1-1	few	.	TGCGCCAGCAGCCTAAATCTTTACAAGAACACTGAAGCTTTCTTT	CASSLNLYKNTEAFF
TRBV9	TRBJ2-2	few	.	TGTGCCAGCAGCCCCCGAACTGCTCCGAACACCGGGGAGCTGTTTTTT	CASSPRTAPNTGELFF
TRBV20-1	TRBJ1-2	.	.	TGCAGTGCTAGGACGGGGTTCGAGTTTGGCTACACCTTC	CSARTGFEFGYTF
TRBV16	TRBJ1-6	many	TRBD1	TGTGCCAGCAGCGCGGACAGGCTTAATTCACCCCTCCACTTT	CASSADRLNSPLHF
TRBV4-2	TRBJ2-2	.	.	TGTGCCAGCAGCCAACAGGGGCGCGGGGCCGGGGAGCTGTTTTTT	CASSQQGRGAGELFF
TRBV2	TRBJ2-1	few	TRBD2	TGTGCCAGCAGACCCCAGACTAGCGGGAGGGGTAATGAGCAGTTCTTC	CASRPQTSGRGNEQFF
TRBV20-1	TRBJ1-2	.	TRBD1	TGCAGTGCCAGTAAACCGGGACAGAACGTATTTAACTATGGCTACACCTTC	CSASKPGQNVFNYGYTF
TRBV2	TRBJ2-3	few	.	TGTGCCAGCAGTGAAAATTACCCTAGCACAGATACGCAGTATTTT	CASSENYPSTDTQYF
TRBV12-3/TRBV12-4	TRBJ2-2	.	.	TGTGCCAGCAGTTTATTGGCAGTCGCCCCCGGGGAGCTGTTTTTT	CASSLLAVAPGELFF
TRBV12-3/TRBV12-4	TRBJ1-3	.	.	TGTGCCAGCAGTTTAGCCCAGGACAGCGCTGGAAACACCATATATTTT	CASSLAQDSAGNTIYF
TRBV5-1	TRBJ2-7	many	TRBD2	TGTGCCAGCAGCTGGGGCGGGAGCTCCTACGAGCAGTACTTC	CASSWGGSSYEQYF
TRBV12-3/TRBV12-4	TRBJ1-5	few	.	TGTGCCAGCAGTTTAGTCGACAGGAGGCAGCCCCAGCATTTT	CASSLVDRRQPQHF
TRBV11-2	TRBJ1-2	few	TRBD1	TGTGCCAGCAGCCTCGGGACAGTTGCTAACTATGGCTACACCTTC	CASSLGTVANYGYTF
TRBV24-1	TRBJ1-1	few	.	TGTGCCACCAGTGATTCCCTGTACACTGAAGCTTTCTTT	CATSDSLYTEAFF
TRBV20-1	TRBJ2-7	.	.	TGCAGTGCCCCCTATGAGGGCAACGAGCAGTACTTC	CSAPYEGNEQYF
TRBV6-5	TRBJ1-5	.	.	TGTGCCAGCAGTTACTCCGGGGGCGTAGGCCAGCCCCAGCATTTT	CASSYSGGVGQPQHF
TRBV27	TRBJ2-3	few	.	TGTGCCAGCAGTTTATTCTCGGGGGTTACGGATACGCAGTATTTT	CASSLFSGVTDTQYF
TRBV20-1	TRBJ2-7	.	TRBD2	TGCAGTGCTAGTTTAGCGGGCTTGATCTCCTACGAGCAGTACTTC	CSASLAGLISYEQYF
TRBV6-2/TRBV6-3	TRBJ2-7	.	TRBD1	TGTGCCAGCAGTTACTCGACAGGGGCCTACGAGCAGTACTTC	CASSYSTGAYEQYF
TRBV20-1	TRBJ2-5	few	TRBD2	TGCAGTGCTGGGACTAGCGCAGAGACCCAGTACTTC	CSAGTSAETQYF
TRBV2	TRBJ2-7	.	TRBD2	TGTGCCAGCAGTGAAACCGGGACTAGCGGATACGAGCAGTACTTC	CASSETGTSGYEQYF